This T cell receptor (beta chain) is from a study of blood T cell repertoires in COVID-19 (TCRdb year 2020). About the full investigation: Samples covering the acute and convalescent phases of COVID-19 were provided by collaborators in the United States, Italy and Spain. The repertoires were made available in a free public database intended to serve as a resource for research on the immune response to SARS-CoV-2. Samples came from the ongoing ImmuneRACE study (first 160 participants) plus 1,254 subjects from 6 global collaborators. Sample metadata almost always included a de-identified subject ID, COVID-19 status, age in years and sex. Where available, HLA class I and class II types were obtained from metadata supplied by the sample provider rather than from assay-based typing. The prospective study material was composed of cDNA or gDNA derived from T cells, B-cell-depleted T cells, or PBMCs. The dataset comprised deeply sampled blood TCRbeta repertoires from subjects exposed to, actively infected with, or recovered from COVID-19. General findings and caveats noted by the study authors: Clinical and demographic metadata were provided uncurated, with the amount varying by source and participant.

With respect to this clone: Its target antigen remains unknown. No base-level quality is on record; no much larger clone is a single base apart.

TCRbeta CDR3 regions were amplified from genomic DNA by means of the immunoSEQ Assay, a bias-controlled multiplex PCR. The authors' analysis ran thus. The number of nucleated cells in each sample was estimated from the amplification of reference gene primers within the assay. To quantify the absolute abundance of each unique TCRbeta CDR3 rearrangement, sequence reads were collapsed and filtered. For each sample, productive Simpson clonality was calculated by taking the square root of Simpson's diversity index across productive rearrangements. TCRdb obtained this table from immuneACCESS and retained in-frame rearrangements with V and J assigned. These tables miss some clones; where compared with another copy, unresolved V genes account for less than half of the shortfall, and the remainder is unexplained. V and J calls and clone size come straight from that table; D and trimming were deduced from the DNA. The table for this sample lists 200,000 to 300,000 clones; about 89% of them were counted only once. Less than 3% of the sample is taken by the ten largest.

In the prospective study, participants were roughly 18 to 100 years old, resided in approximately 22 geographic areas of the United States, and were enrolled through a virtual design. Cohort assignment in the prospective study relied on participant-reported clinical history from a screening survey and a study questionnaire. Recovered participants in ImmuneRACE Cohort 3 were defined by two consecutive negative NP/OP PCR tests, clearance by a healthcare professional, or resolution of symptoms. In the prospective study, whole blood, serum and a nasopharyngeal or oropharyngeal swab were collected from each participant by mobile phlebotomists. Additional blood draws and questionnaires over an approximately two-month period could optionally be provided by prospective study participants. Prospective study blood samples were shipped either frozen or at room temperature before DNA extraction. The material sequenced was PBMCs or T cells enriched from blood (not recorded which). The clonotype was recovered from a woman aged 18-29 years who had recovered from COVID-19.

The CDR3 sequence is CASSWGTGGVNTGELFF. In nucleotide form, the sequence is TGTGCCAGCAGCTGGGGGACAGGGGGGGTAAACACCGGGGAGCTGTTTTTT. The V and J genes are TRBV5-4 and TRBJ2-2; TRBD1 fits 11 bases in the junction. Trimming takes 3 bases off V and 2 bases off J; junction bases not matched to a gene: 6. CDR1 and CDR2 were assigned from the germline V gene (reference sequence) as SGHNT and YYREEE. Reading from cysteine to phenylalanine, the CDR3 counts 17 amino acids. Kept here is only the CDR3 DNA, which spans 51 bases and is read in frame from base 1.